The 18 T cell receptor beta chains in this list originate from one sample, sequenced in a study of blood T cell repertoires in COVID-19. Method: immunoSEQ multiplex PCR; TCRdb's copy keeps in-frame clones and lacks some. The sample contains around 120,000 clones, around nine tenths of which appear only once. Sequencing was carried out using peripheral blood. These receptors all stem from a man aged 45-60 years with acute or convalescent COVID-19.

The CDR3 spells CASSLARVTEAFF. The CDR3, as DNA: TGTGCCAGCAGTTTGGCCAGGGTGACTGAAGCTTTCTTT. This chain links TRBV27 with TRBJ1-1, with D possibly TRBD1 on 5 matching bases. V dropped 3 bases and J dropped 5 bases, with 10 bases sitting between them. Germline V gives CDR1 MNHEY, CDR2 SMNVEV (reference sequence). The CDR3 is 13 amino acids.

The rearrangement links TRBV20-1 to TRBJ1-2, with D tentatively TRBD1 (5 bases). This CDR3 has 12 amino acids. V was pared by 3 bases and J by 4 bases, with 9 bases between. CDR1 is DFQATT, CDR2 SNEGSKA, per germline (reference sequence). DNA for the CDR3: TGCAGTGCTAGTGACGGGGGCTATGGCTACACCTTC. It specifies CSASDGGYGYTF.

The V and J genes are TRBV9 and TRBJ1-1, with 8 nucleotides matching TRBD1. This CDR3 has 14 residues. With 3 bases clipped from V and 3 bases from J, the junction kept 4 bases outside the gene matches. CDR1 SGDLS and CDR2 YYNGEE come from the germline V gene. The CDR3 DNA follows: TGTGCCAGCAGCGGAACAGGGGGGTACACTGAAGCTTTCTTT. It specifies CASSGTGGYTEAFF.

This chain links TRBV19 with TRBJ2-7, with 8 bases matching TRBD1. This CDR3 is built from 17 residues. Germline V lookup: CDR1 LNHDA, CDR2 SQIVND (reference sequence). V lost 5 bases and J lost 2; bases outside the gene matches: 14. CDR3 DNA: TGTGCCAGTAGTCGTCGTTCTCCGGGACAGGCCACCTACGAGCAGTACTTC. Residues: CASSRRSPGQATYEQYF.

This clone was seen only a few times. The rearrangement links TRBV4-1 to TRBJ2-1; 8 bases match TRBD2. The CDR3 is 16 residues long. Germline V gene data show CDR1 as MGHRA and CDR2 as YSYEKL. V was pared by 0 bases and J by 0 bases, with 1 base of the junction left unmatched. CDR3 in DNA: TGCGCCAGCAGCCAAGAAGCGGGAGTCTCCTACAATGAGCAGTTCTTC. Translating it yields CASSQEAGVSYNEQFF.

V and J are TRBV5-1 and TRBJ1-2; 7 nucleotides agree with TRBD1. The germline V gene encodes CDR1 SGHRS and CDR2 YFSETQ. The J segment lost 0 bases and the V segment lost 3 bases, leaving 11 bases of the junction unmatched. This CDR3 spans 17 amino acids. CDR3 sequence reads: CASSSGQAIKANYGYTF. The CDR3 region has the DNA TGCGCCAGCAGCTCCGGACAGGCGATTAAAGCTAACTATGGCTACACCTTC.

Here the CDR3 reads CASSPWTREETQYF. The CDR3 coding sequence is TGTGCCAGCAGCCCTTGGACTAGGGAAGAGACCCAGTACTTC. This rearrangement joins TRBV2 to TRBJ2-5; TRBD2 matches at 7 bases. This CDR3 has 14 residues. The J segment lost 3 bases and the V segment lost 6 bases, leaving 7 bases of the junction unmatched. Per germline, CDR1 SNHLY and CDR2 FYNNEI.

The rearrangement joins TRBV30 to TRBJ1-5, with 7 bases aligning to TRBD1. The length of the CDR3 is 14 residues. The J segment lost 2 bases and the V segment lost 3 bases, leaving 4 bases of the junction unmatched. Germline CDR1 GTSNPN, CDR2 SVGIG (reference sequence). CDR3 nucleotides: TGTGCCTGGAGGGGTACAGGGGGCAATCAGCCCCAGCATTTT. It yields the protein CAWRGTGGNQPQHF.

Written as DNA, the CDR3 is TGTGCCAGCAGCGTCTTTAGCGGACCGGAGGGGGAGCTGTTTTTT. Protein product: CASSVFSGPEGELFF. V gene TRBV9 combines with J gene TRBJ2-2; D is possibly TRBD2 (6 bases). This CDR3 region has 15 residues. Germline CDR1 is SGDLS and CDR2 is YYNGEE. Trimming cost V 2 bases and J 8 bases, with 16 bases left between them.

The gene calls are TRBV4-1 and TRBJ1-2; perhaps TRBD1 as D (6 bases). There are 17 residues in the CDR3. Germline lookup yields CDR1 MGHRA and CDR2 YSYEKL. Trimming removed 1 base at V and 6 bases at J, with 21 bases between. CDR3 in amino acids: CASSQGATDSRLNGYTF. CDR3 nucleotide sequence: TGCGCCAGCAGCCAAGGCGCAACGGACAGCCGGCTTAATGGCTACACCTTC.

This rearrangement joins TRBV7-9 to TRBJ2-5; the match to TRBD1 covers 8 bases. Germline lookup yields CDR1 SEHNR and CDR2 FQNEAQ (reference sequence). This CDR3 contains 15 residues. V dropped 3 bases and J dropped 2; count of bases not matched to a gene: 5. CDR3 protein: CASSFGQGYQETQYF. The CDR3 DNA follows: TGTGCCAGCAGCTTCGGACAGGGCTATCAAGAGACCCAGTACTTC.

This chain uses TRBV4-1 with TRBJ2-7; TRBD1 matches at 12 bases. The germline V gene encodes CDR1 MGHRA and CDR2 YSYEKL. The CDR3 is 15 residues long. J lost 4 bases, V lost 2 bases, and 3 bases had no gene match. CDR3 in amino acids: CASSQPGQGAYEQYF. DNA of the CDR3: TGCGCCAGCAGCCAACCGGGACAGGGGGCTTACGAGCAGTACTTC.

The genes are TRBV7-8 and TRBJ2-1, with 8 bases matching TRBD2. The ends lost 2 bases at V and 8 bases at J; junction bases unmatched: 5. The CDR3 loop spans 14 amino acids. CDR1 and CDR2 (germline): SGHVS, FQNEAQ. CDR3 residues: CASSLYPAGDEQFF. CDR3 nucleotide sequence: TGTGCCAGCAGCTTATATCCAGCGGGAGATGAGCAGTTCTTC.

The V gene is TRBV15, the J gene TRBJ2-7; D uncertain. The CDR3 totals 14 residues. The germline gives CDR1 LNHNV, CDR2 YYDKDF (reference sequence). V lost 1 base to trimming and J lost 3 bases, with 10 bases between them. CDR3 bases: TGTGCCACCAGCAGAGGTACCGCAGGCTACGAGCAGTACTTC. Protein sequence: CATSRGTAGYEQYF.

The chain uses TRBV11-2 and TRBJ1-2; 7 positions match TRBD1. The CDR3 is made up of 15 amino acids. Germline values: CDR1 SGHAT, CDR2 FQNNGV. After removal of 5 bases from V and 6 bases from J, the junction contained 12 bases not matched to a gene. The CDR3 loop is CASSPTGDLWHGYTF. CDR3 coding DNA: TGTGCCAGCAGCCCTACAGGGGACCTTTGGCATGGCTACACCTTC. The whole variable domain, filled in from reference TRBV11-2 and TRBJ1-2, reads EAGVAQSPRYKIIEKRQSVAFWCNPISGHATLYWYQQILGQGPKLLIQFQNNGVVDDSQLPKDRFSAERLKGVDSTLKIQPAKLEDSAVYLCASSPTGDLWHGYTFGSGTRLTVV.

The chain is built from TRBV5-4 and TRBJ1-6; 9 bases align to TRBD1. The V gene end was trimmed by 4 bases and the J gene end by 6 bases; junction bases not matched to a gene: 8. CDR1 is SGHNT, CDR2 YYREEE, per germline (reference sequence). The CDR3 consists of 16 residues. The CDR3: CASSLGQGRSNSPLHF. The CDR3 DNA is TGTGCCAGCAGCCTGGGACAGGGTAGGAGTAATTCACCCCTCCACTTT.

This clone was detected once. The rearrangement uses TRBV7-9 and TRBJ2-1; 10 bases agree with TRBD2. Germline V lookup: CDR1 SEHNR, CDR2 FQNEAQ (reference sequence). The CDR3 covers 16 residues. The V segment lost 5 bases and the J segment 7 bases; nucleotides outside the gene matches: 11. The CDR3 reads CASSPRDSGRINEQFF. The DNA for the CDR3 is TGTGCCAGCAGCCCCCGCGATAGCGGGAGGATTAATGAGCAGTTCTTC.

The chain links TRBV30 to TRBJ1-2; D call uncertain. Per the germline V gene, CDR1 is GTSNPN and CDR2 is SVGIG (reference sequence). This CDR3 has 12 amino acids. Trimming took off 2 bases at V and 2 bases at J, with 6 bases between the two ends. For the CDR3, the DNA is TGTGCCTGGAGTTACAGAAACTATGGCTACACCTTC. As protein: CAWSYRNYGYTF.